Listed below are T cell receptor beta chains from one sample, sequenced in a study of blood T cell repertoires in COVID-19. Measured with immunoSEQ multiplex PCR; TCRdb has only the in-frame clones, and not every one. The table includes some 200,000 clones, 86% detected once. Source material: peripheral blood. The receptors originated from a man in his 70s with acute or convalescent COVID-19. Both conserved end residues are part of each CDR3. Fields, in order: V gene, clone size, D gene, J gene, CDR3 protein, CDR3 DNA. D genes are given only for firm matches. Not all rows give a size; the values are once, few, many and, for expanded clones, a class.

v_call: TRBV7-9
clone_size: -
d_call: TRBD2
j_call: TRBJ2-1
cdr3_aa: CASSLDTPYSGRADNEQFF
cdr3_nt: TGTGCCAGCAGCTTAGATACCCCTTATAGCGGGAGGGCCGACAATGAGCAGTTCTTC

v_call: TRBV5-5
clone_size: -
d_call: -
j_call: TRBJ2-1
cdr3_aa: CASSLAPTSYNEQFF
cdr3_nt: TGTGCCAGCAGCTTGGCACCTACCTCCTACAATGAGCAGTTCTTC

v_call: TRBV29-1
clone_size: -
d_call: -
j_call: TRBJ1-2
cdr3_aa: CSVDVGGSGGYTF
cdr3_nt: TGCAGCGTTGACGTGGGGGGGTCGGGTGGCTACACCTTC

v_call: TRBV23-1
clone_size: -
d_call: -
j_call: TRBJ2-4
cdr3_aa: CASSQSGQHQAKNIQYF
cdr3_nt: TGCGCCAGCAGTCAATCGGGCCAGCACCAAGCCAAAAACATTCAGTACTTC

v_call: TRBV18
clone_size: -
d_call: TRBD1
j_call: TRBJ1-1
cdr3_aa: CASSQQQGIGAGTEAFF
cdr3_nt: TGTGCCAGCTCCCAACAACAGGGGATCGGGGCGGGCACTGAAGCTTTCTTT

v_call: TRBV4-1
clone_size: -
d_call: -
j_call: TRBJ2-5
cdr3_aa: CASSHRVQETQYF
cdr3_nt: TGCGCCAGCAGCCATCGAGTCCAAGAGACCCAGTACTTC

v_call: TRBV5-4
clone_size: once
d_call: -
j_call: TRBJ2-5
cdr3_aa: CASSSTIYQETQYF
cdr3_nt: TGTGCCAGCAGCTCAACAATCTACCAAGAGACCCAGTACTTC

v_call: TRBV29-1
clone_size: -
d_call: TRBD2
j_call: TRBJ2-3
cdr3_aa: CSVEERGRGPDTQYF
cdr3_nt: TGCAGCGTTGAAGAGCGAGGGAGGGGACCAGATACGCAGTATTTT

v_call: TRBV5-4
clone_size: -
d_call: -
j_call: TRBJ2-3
cdr3_aa: CASSPGQRLVDTQYF
cdr3_nt: TGTGCCAGCAGCCCTGGACAGCGATTGGTAGATACGCAGTATTTT

v_call: TRBV5-6
clone_size: -
d_call: TRBD1
j_call: TRBJ1-4
cdr3_aa: CASSPTGTDQKLFF
cdr3_nt: TGTGCCAGCAGCCCCACTGGGACAGATCAAAAACTGTTTTTT

v_call: TRBV7-9
clone_size: -
d_call: -
j_call: TRBJ2-3
cdr3_aa: CASFGSWGPTDTQYF
cdr3_nt: TGTGCCAGCTTTGGTTCGTGGGGGCCCACAGATACGCAGTATTTT

v_call: TRBV11-3
clone_size: -
d_call: TRBD1
j_call: TRBJ2-7
cdr3_aa: CASSSGQGSPGEQYF
cdr3_nt: TGTGCCAGCAGCTCGGGACAGGGGTCCCCTGGGGAGCAGTACTTC

v_call: TRBV7-9
clone_size: -
d_call: -
j_call: TRBJ1-6
cdr3_aa: CASSPRDFPLHF
cdr3_nt: TGTGCCAGCAGCCCAAGGGACTTTCCCCTCCACTTT

v_call: TRBV28
clone_size: -
d_call: -
j_call: TRBJ1-4
cdr3_aa: CASSRVGGGEKLFF
cdr3_nt: TGTGCCAGCAGTCGCGTGGGAGGTGGAGAAAAACTGTTTTTT

v_call: TRBV2
clone_size: -
d_call: -
j_call: TRBJ1-2
cdr3_aa: CASLGAPNYGYTF
cdr3_nt: TGTGCCAGCCTGGGGGCGCCTAACTATGGCTACACCTTC

v_call: TRBV24-1
clone_size: few
d_call: -
j_call: TRBJ2-1
cdr3_aa: CATILRQEHNEQFF
cdr3_nt: TGTGCCACCATCCTAAGGCAGGAACACAATGAGCAGTTCTTC

v_call: TRBV12-3/TRBV12-4
clone_size: -
d_call: TRBD1
j_call: TRBJ2-1
cdr3_aa: CASSFRQGNEQFF
cdr3_nt: TGTGCCAGCAGTTTTAGACAGGGCAATGAGCAGTTCTTC

v_call: TRBV5-1
clone_size: once
d_call: -
j_call: TRBJ2-3
cdr3_aa: CASSLNRGSTDTQYF
cdr3_nt: TGCGCCAGCAGCTTGAATAGGGGGAGCACAGATACGCAGTATTTT

v_call: TRBV6-1
clone_size: -
d_call: TRBD2
j_call: TRBJ2-3
cdr3_aa: CASSERAGAGDTQYF
cdr3_nt: TGTGCCAGCAGTGAAAGAGCGGGGGCCGGAGATACGCAGTATTTT

v_call: TRBV11-3
clone_size: once
d_call: -
j_call: TRBJ1-1
cdr3_aa: CASSRGSRGTEAFF
cdr3_nt: TGTGCCAGCAGTCGTGGGTCCAGGGGCACTGAAGCTTTCTTT

v_call: TRBV9
clone_size: -
d_call: TRBD2
j_call: TRBJ2-7
cdr3_aa: CASSVGGGAYEQYF
cdr3_nt: TGTGCCAGCAGCGTAGGGGGAGGGGCCTACGAGCAGTACTTC

v_call: TRBV6-5
clone_size: -
d_call: TRBD1
j_call: TRBJ1-2
cdr3_aa: CASIQQGAEGYTF
cdr3_nt: TGTGCCAGCATTCAGCAGGGGGCGGAAGGCTACACCTTC

v_call: TRBV9
clone_size: -
d_call: TRBD1
j_call: TRBJ1-1
cdr3_aa: CASSGGQGPEAFF
cdr3_nt: TGTGCCAGCAGCGGAGGACAGGGGCCTGAAGCTTTCTTT

v_call: TRBV2
clone_size: few
d_call: -
j_call: TRBJ1-2
cdr3_aa: CASSLTGLRDGYTF
cdr3_nt: TGTGCCAGCAGTCTAACAGGGTTAAGAGATGGCTACACCTTC

v_call: TRBV20-1
clone_size: -
d_call: -
j_call: TRBJ1-4
cdr3_aa: CSASAGGTNEKLFF
cdr3_nt: TGCAGTGCTAGTGCGGGGGGGACTAATGAAAAACTGTTTTTT

v_call: TRBV7-2
clone_size: -
d_call: -
j_call: TRBJ1-6
cdr3_aa: CASSLTGRSPLHF
cdr3_nt: TGTGCCAGCAGCTTAACCGGGAGGTCACCCCTCCACTTT

v_call: TRBV2
clone_size: -
d_call: TRBD1
j_call: TRBJ2-2
cdr3_aa: CASREGRSGGPGELFF
cdr3_nt: TGTGCCAGCAGGGAAGGTAGGTCAGGGGGCCCCGGGGAGCTGTTTTTT

v_call: TRBV7-3
clone_size: few
d_call: TRBD1
j_call: TRBJ1-1
cdr3_aa: CASRSTGGNTEAFF
cdr3_nt: TGTGCCAGCAGATCAACAGGGGGAAACACTGAAGCTTTCTTT

v_call: TRBV6-4
clone_size: -
d_call: TRBD1
j_call: TRBJ2-3
cdr3_aa: CASSARGQGATDTQYF
cdr3_nt: TGTGCCAGCAGTGCCCGCGGACAGGGGGCCACAGATACGCAGTATTTT

v_call: TRBV19
clone_size: -
d_call: -
j_call: TRBJ1-3
cdr3_aa: CASSIIRYSGNTIYF
cdr3_nt: TGTGCCAGTAGTATAATCCGGTACTCTGGAAACACCATATATTTT

v_call: TRBV19
clone_size: -
d_call: TRBD1
j_call: TRBJ2-7
cdr3_aa: CASSIGTGPYEQYF
cdr3_nt: TGTGCCAGTAGTATAGGGACAGGTCCCTACGAGCAGTACTTC

v_call: TRBV15
clone_size: -
d_call: -
j_call: TRBJ1-2
cdr3_aa: CATSPPGDYGYTF
cdr3_nt: TGTGCCACCAGCCCCCCGGGGGACTATGGCTACACCTTC

v_call: TRBV30
clone_size: -
d_call: TRBD1
j_call: TRBJ1-6
cdr3_aa: CAWSIPGGEGNSPLHF
cdr3_nt: TGTGCCTGGAGTATCCCAGGGGGCGAAGGAAATTCACCCCTCCACTTT

v_call: TRBV11-3
clone_size: -
d_call: -
j_call: TRBJ2-1
cdr3_aa: CASSPPTNNEQFF
cdr3_nt: TGTGCCAGCAGCCCCCCGACTAACAATGAGCAGTTCTTC

v_call: TRBV30
clone_size: -
d_call: -
j_call: TRBJ2-1
cdr3_aa: CAWLGGRGNEQFF
cdr3_nt: TGTGCCTGGTTGGGGGGAAGGGGCAATGAGCAGTTCTTC

v_call: TRBV28
clone_size: -
d_call: -
j_call: TRBJ1-4
cdr3_aa: CASTRPSTGEKLFF
cdr3_nt: TGTGCCAGCACGCGCCCCTCAACTGGTGAAAAACTGTTTTTT

v_call: TRBV28
clone_size: -
d_call: TRBD1
j_call: TRBJ1-2
cdr3_aa: CASTVQGGVYGYTF
cdr3_nt: TGTGCCAGCACCGTACAGGGGGGGGTCTATGGCTACACCTTC

v_call: TRBV7-9
clone_size: -
d_call: TRBD2
j_call: TRBJ2-1
cdr3_aa: CASSRLAVLSGEQFF
cdr3_nt: TGTGCCAGCAGTCGCCTAGCGGTCCTCTCCGGCGAGCAGTTCTTC

v_call: TRBV5-1
clone_size: few
d_call: -
j_call: TRBJ1-5
cdr3_aa: CASSLEGGNQPQHF
cdr3_nt: TGCGCCAGCAGCTTGGAAGGAGGCAATCAGCCCCAGCATTTT

v_call: TRBV19
clone_size: -
d_call: TRBD2
j_call: TRBJ2-7
cdr3_aa: CASSKSGRVYEQYF
cdr3_nt: TGTGCCAGTAGTAAAAGCGGGAGGGTTTATGAGCAGTACTTC

v_call: TRBV27
clone_size: -
d_call: TRBD2
j_call: TRBJ2-1
cdr3_aa: CASSSPGLAREQFF
cdr3_nt: TGTGCCAGCAGTTCTCCGGGACTAGCACGTGAGCAGTTCTTC

v_call: TRBV5-1
clone_size: -
d_call: TRBD2
j_call: TRBJ2-2
cdr3_aa: CASSLREDSTGELFF
cdr3_nt: TGCGCCAGCAGCTTGCGGGAGGATAGCACCGGGGAGCTGTTTTTT

v_call: TRBV5-4
clone_size: -
d_call: -
j_call: TRBJ1-6
cdr3_aa: CASSLRDKSSPLHF
cdr3_nt: TGTGCCAGCAGCTTGCGGGACAAATCTTCACCCCTCCACTTT

v_call: TRBV2
clone_size: many
d_call: TRBD1
j_call: TRBJ1-1
cdr3_aa: CARMPGQGNTEAFF
cdr3_nt: TGTGCCAGGATGCCGGGACAGGGGAACACTGAAGCTTTCTTT

v_call: TRBV20-1
clone_size: few
d_call: TRBD1
j_call: TRBJ1-2
cdr3_aa: CSGQGIHGYTF
cdr3_nt: TGCAGTGGACAGGGCATCCATGGCTACACCTTC

v_call: TRBV5-4
clone_size: -
d_call: -
j_call: TRBJ1-2
cdr3_aa: CASSLAQANYGYTF
cdr3_nt: TGTGCCAGCAGCTTGGCCCAGGCTAACTATGGCTACACCTTC

v_call: TRBV30
clone_size: -
d_call: -
j_call: TRBJ1-3
cdr3_aa: CAWSWSSGNTIYF
cdr3_nt: TGTGCCTGGAGTTGGAGCTCTGGAAACACCATATATTTT

v_call: TRBV29-1
clone_size: -
d_call: -
j_call: TRBJ2-6
cdr3_aa: CSVTGSGANVLTF
cdr3_nt: TGCAGCGTCACAGGGTCTGGGGCCAACGTCCTGACTTTC

v_call: TRBV19
clone_size: -
d_call: TRBD2
j_call: TRBJ2-2
cdr3_aa: CASSVRTSGFTGELFF
cdr3_nt: TGTGCCAGTAGTGTGCGGACTAGCGGGTTCACCGGGGAGCTGTTTTTT

v_call: TRBV5-1
clone_size: -
d_call: TRBD1
j_call: TRBJ1-5
cdr3_aa: CASSFGQGVDQPQHF
cdr3_nt: TGCGCCAGCAGCTTTGGGCAGGGGGTCGATCAGCCCCAGCATTTT

v_call: TRBV2
clone_size: -
d_call: -
j_call: TRBJ1-5
cdr3_aa: CASSETLQQPQHF
cdr3_nt: TGTGCCAGCAGTGAAACCTTACAGCAGCCCCAGCATTTT

v_call: TRBV9
clone_size: once
d_call: -
j_call: TRBJ1-1
cdr3_aa: CASSRQVNTEAFF
cdr3_nt: TGTGCCAGCAGTAGACAGGTGAACACTGAAGCTTTCTTT